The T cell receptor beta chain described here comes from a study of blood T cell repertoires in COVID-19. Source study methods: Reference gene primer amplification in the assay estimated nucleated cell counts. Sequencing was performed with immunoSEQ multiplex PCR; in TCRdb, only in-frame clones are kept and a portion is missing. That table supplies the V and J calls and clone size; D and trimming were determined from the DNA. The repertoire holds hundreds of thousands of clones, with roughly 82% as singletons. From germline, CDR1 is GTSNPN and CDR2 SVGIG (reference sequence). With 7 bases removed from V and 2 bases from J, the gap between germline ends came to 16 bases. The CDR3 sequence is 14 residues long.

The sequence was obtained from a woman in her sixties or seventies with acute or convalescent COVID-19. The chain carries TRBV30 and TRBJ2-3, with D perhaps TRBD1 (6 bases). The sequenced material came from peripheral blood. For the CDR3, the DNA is TGTGCCTCCGAAGGTAGGGGGACCACAGATACGCAGTATTTT. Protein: CASEGRGTTDTQYF.